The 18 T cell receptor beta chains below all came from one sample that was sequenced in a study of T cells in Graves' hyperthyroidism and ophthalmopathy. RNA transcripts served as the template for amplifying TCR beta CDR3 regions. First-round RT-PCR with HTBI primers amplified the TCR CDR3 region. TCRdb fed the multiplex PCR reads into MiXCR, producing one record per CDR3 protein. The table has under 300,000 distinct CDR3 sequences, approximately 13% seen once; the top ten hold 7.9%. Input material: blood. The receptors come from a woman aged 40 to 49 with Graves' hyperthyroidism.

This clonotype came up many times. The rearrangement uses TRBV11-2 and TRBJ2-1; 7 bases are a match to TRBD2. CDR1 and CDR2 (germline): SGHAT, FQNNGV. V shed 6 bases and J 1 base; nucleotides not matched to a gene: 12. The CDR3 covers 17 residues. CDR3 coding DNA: TGTGCCAGCAGAACTAGATGGAGCGGGATGTCCTACAATGAGCAGTTCTTC. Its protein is CASRTRWSGMSYNEQFF.

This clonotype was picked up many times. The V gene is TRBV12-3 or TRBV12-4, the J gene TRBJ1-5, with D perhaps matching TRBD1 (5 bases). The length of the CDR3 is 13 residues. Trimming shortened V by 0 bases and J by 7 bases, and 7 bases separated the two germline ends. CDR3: CASSLAQGQPQHF. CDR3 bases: TGTGCCAGCAGTTTAGCGCAGGGACAGCCCCAGCATTTT.

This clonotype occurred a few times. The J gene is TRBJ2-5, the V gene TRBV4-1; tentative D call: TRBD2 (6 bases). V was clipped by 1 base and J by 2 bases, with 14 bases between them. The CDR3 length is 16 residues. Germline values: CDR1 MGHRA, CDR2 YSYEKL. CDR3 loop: CASSQVGRLEQETQYF. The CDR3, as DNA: TGCGCCAGCAGCCAAGTCGGGAGACTAGAGCAAGAGACCCAGTACTTC.

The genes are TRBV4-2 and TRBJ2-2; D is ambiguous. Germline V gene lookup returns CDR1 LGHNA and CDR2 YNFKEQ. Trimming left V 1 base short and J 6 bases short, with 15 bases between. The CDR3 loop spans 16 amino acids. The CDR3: CASSQGASRRAGELFF. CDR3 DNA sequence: TGTGCCAGCAGCCAAGGGGCTAGTCGGAGAGCCGGGGAGCTGTTTTTT.

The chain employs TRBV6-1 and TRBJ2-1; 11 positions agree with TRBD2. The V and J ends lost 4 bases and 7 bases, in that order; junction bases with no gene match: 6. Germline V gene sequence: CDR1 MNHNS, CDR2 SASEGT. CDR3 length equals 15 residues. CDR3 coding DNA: TGTGCCAGCAGTGTTACTAGCGGGAGTAAGAATGAGCAGTTCTTC. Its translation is CASSVTSGSKNEQFF.

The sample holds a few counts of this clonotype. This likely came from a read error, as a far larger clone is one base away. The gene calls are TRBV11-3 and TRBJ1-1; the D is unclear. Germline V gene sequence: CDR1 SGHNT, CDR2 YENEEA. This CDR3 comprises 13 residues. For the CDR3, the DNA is TGTGCCAGCAGCTTAGATCTGAACGCTGAAGCTTTCTTT. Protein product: CASSLDLNAEAFF.

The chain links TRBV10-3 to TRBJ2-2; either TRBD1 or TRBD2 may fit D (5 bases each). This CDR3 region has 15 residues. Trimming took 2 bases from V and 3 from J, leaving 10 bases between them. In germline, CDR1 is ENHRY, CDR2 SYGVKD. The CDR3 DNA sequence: TGTGCCATCAGTGAGCGGGAAGGGGACACCGGGGAGCTGTTTTTT. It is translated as CAISEREGDTGELFF.

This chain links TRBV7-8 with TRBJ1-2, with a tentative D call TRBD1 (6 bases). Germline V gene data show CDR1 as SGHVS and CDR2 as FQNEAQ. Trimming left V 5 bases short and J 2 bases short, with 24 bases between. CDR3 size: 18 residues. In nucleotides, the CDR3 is TGTGCCAGCAGCCCTGGCCCCGGGGGACCAGGGGCAAACTATGGCTACACCTTC. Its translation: CASSPGPGGPGANYGYTF.

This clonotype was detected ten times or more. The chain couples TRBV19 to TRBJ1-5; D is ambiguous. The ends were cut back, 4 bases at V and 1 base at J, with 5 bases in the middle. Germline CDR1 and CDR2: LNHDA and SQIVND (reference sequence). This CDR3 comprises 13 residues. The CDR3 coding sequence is TGTGCCAGTAGTACACAAAGCAATCAGCCCCAGCATTTT. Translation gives CASSTQSNQPQHF.

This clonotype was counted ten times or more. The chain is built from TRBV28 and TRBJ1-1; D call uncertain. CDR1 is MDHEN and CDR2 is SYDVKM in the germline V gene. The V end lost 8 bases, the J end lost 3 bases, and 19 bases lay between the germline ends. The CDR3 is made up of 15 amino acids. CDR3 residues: CASRPAARWDTEAFF. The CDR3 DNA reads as TGTGCCAGCCGACCCGCCGCGCGGTGGGACACTGAAGCTTTCTTT.

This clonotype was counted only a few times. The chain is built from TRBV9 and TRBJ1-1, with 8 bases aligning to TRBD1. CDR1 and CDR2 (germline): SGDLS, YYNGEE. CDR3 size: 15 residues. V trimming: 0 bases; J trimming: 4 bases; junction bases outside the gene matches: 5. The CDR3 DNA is TGTGCCAGCAGCGTAGCTGGGCAGGGGGCCACTGAAGCTTTCTTT. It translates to CASSVAGQGATEAFF.

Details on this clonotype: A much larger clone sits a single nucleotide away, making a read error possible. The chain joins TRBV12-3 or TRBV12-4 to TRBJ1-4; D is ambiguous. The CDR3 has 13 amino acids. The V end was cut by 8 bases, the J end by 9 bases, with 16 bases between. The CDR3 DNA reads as TGTGCCAGCCGTTGGACGCTTTATAAAAAACTGTTTTTT. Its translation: CASRWTLYKKLFF.

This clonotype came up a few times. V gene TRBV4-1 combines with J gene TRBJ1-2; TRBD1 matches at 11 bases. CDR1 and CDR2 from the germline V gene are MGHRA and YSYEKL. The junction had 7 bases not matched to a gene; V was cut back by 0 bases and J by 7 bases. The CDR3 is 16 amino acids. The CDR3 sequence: CASSQDGQGAVVGYTF. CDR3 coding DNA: TGCGCCAGCAGCCAAGATGGACAGGGGGCAGTGGTTGGCTACACCTTC.

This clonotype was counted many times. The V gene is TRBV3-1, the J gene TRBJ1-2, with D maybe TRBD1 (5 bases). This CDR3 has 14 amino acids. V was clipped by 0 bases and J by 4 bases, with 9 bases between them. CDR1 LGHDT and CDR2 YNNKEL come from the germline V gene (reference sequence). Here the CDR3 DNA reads TGTGCCAGCAGCCAAGACAACGGGGGCTATGGCTACACCTTC. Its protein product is CASSQDNGGYGYTF. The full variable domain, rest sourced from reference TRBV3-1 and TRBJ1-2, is DTAVSQTPKYLVTQMGNDKSIKCEQNLGHDTMYWYKQDSKKFLKIMFSYNNKELIINETVPNRFSPKSPDKAHLNLHINSLELGDSAVYFCASSQDNGGYGYTFGSGTRLTVV.

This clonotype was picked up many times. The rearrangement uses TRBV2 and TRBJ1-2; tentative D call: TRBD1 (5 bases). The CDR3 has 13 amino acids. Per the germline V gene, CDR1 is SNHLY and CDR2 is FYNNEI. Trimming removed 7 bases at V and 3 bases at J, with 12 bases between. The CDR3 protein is CASTPPGHYGYTF. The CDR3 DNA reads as TGTGCCAGCACACCACCAGGGCACTATGGCTACACCTTC. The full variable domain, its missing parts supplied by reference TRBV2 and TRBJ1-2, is EPEVTQTPSHQVTQMGQEVILRCVPISNHLYFYWYRQILGQKVEFLVSFYNNEISEKSEIFDDQFSVERPDGSNFTLKIRSTKLEDSAMYFCASTPPGHYGYTFGSGTRLTVV.

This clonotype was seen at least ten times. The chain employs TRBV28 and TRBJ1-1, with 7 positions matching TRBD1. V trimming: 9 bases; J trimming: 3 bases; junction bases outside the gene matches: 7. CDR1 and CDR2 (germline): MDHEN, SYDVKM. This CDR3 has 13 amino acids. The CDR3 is CASLQGEDTEAFF. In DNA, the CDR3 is TGTGCCAGTCTTCAGGGGGAGGACACTGAAGCTTTCTTT.

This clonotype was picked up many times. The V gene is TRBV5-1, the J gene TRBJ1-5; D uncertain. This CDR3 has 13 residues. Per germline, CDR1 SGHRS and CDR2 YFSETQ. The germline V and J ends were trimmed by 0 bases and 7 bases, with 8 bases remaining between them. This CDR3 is CASSLDSLQPQHF. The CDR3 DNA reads TGCGCCAGCAGCTTGGACAGTTTACAGCCCCAGCATTTT.

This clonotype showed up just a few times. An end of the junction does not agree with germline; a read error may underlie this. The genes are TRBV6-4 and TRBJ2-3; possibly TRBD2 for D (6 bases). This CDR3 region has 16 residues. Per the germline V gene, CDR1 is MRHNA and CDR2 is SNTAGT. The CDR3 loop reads CAGSSNPGLGTDTQYF. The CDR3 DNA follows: TGTGCCGGCAGCTCGAATCCGGGACTCGGCACAGATACGCAGTATTTT.